This TCR beta chain appears in the sequencing data of a study of T cells in Graves' hyperthyroidism and ophthalmopathy (dated by TCRdb to between 2017 and 2020). About the full investigation: Peripheral blood was collected at initial diagnosis, before any treatment. After blood sampling, hyperthyroidism patients were treated with methimazole at a starting dose of 30 mg daily, and ophthalmopathy patients were treated with high-dose intravenous methylprednisolone. Prospective prediction of ophthalmopathy was tested in an independent validation cohort of approximately 19 hyperthyroidism patients and 17 patients who later progressed to ophthalmopathy. For training and testing, the 100 or so patients in the discovery cohort were randomly divided in a 7:3 ratio. The study also compared thyroid tissue and blood T-cell repertoires from about 6 Graves' hyperthyroidism patients. The paper describes TCR Vbeta CDR3 sequencing of about 140 peripheral blood samples, made up of under 50 ophthalmopathy patients, roughly 75 hyperthyroidism patients and roughly 17 progressor patients. TCR V-J signatures able to tell the groups apart were searched for in a discovery cohort of 90 to 100 patients, of whom 43 had Graves' ophthalmopathy and roughly 57 had stable Graves' hyperthyroidism. The paper as a whole reports these results and caveats: Most expanded thyroid clonotypes (frequency above 0.001) were also found in blood, which suggests that blood repertoires may mirror thyroid immune responses. In validation, progression to ophthalmopathy was predicted by the model with 70% to 71% sensitivity and under 85% specificity, a median of approximately 6.5 months before onset. Ophthalmopathy was separated from stable hyperthyroidism by a 13 V-J signature model, with roughly 88% sensitivity and 81% to 82% specificity obtained in cross-validation and 80%/75% obtained in testing. No statistical method was used to set the sample size in advance, and investigators knew the group allocation.

Amplification of TCR beta CDR3 regions was carried out from RNA transcripts. The first round of RT-PCR for the TCR CDR3 was performed with the HTBI primer set and the Qiagen OneStep RT-PCR kit. A second multiplex PCR round built the libraries, followed by size selection and purification. Libraries were sequenced paired-end with 100 bp reads on an Illumina HiSeq2000. Processing in the source paper ran as follows. SOAPnuke was used to process the raw data, removing reads that contained adapters or uncalled bases, had a mean Phred below 15, or lacked an exact match to the constant primer or identifier. High-quality paired reads were merged using COPE v1.2.5, and each unique nucleotide sequence was defined as a clonotype. MiTCR v1.1 was used to align clonotypes to the IMGT TRBV, TRBD and TRBJ reference segments. The analysis was restricted to V-J combinations with a frequency above 0.0001, which together covered just over 99% of the repertoires. The TCS score was defined as the ratio of F50 (clonal expansion) to E x V (chaos), calculated using BLOSUM62-based TCRdist between CDR3 peptides within each V-J. Welch's t-statistics and random forest reduced 514 V-J features to 13, which were used in a naive Bayes classifier (R e1071). The public reads were quality trimmed at Q25 with fastp and then assembled into clones with MiXCR by TCRdb, keeping productive beta chains. Rows matching on CDR3 protein sequence are summarized as one entry with the most common DNA and genes. The authors' filters were not applied to this entry. The sample yields 600,000 to 750,000 distinct CDR3 sequences; 17% were counted once. The biggest ten clones account for 15% to 17% of the sample.

This clonotype was detected only a few times. Its antigen remains unidentified. One base away there is no much larger clone; base qualities are not given. Trimming removed 5 bases from V and 4 bases from J; the gene matches leave 6 bases unexplained. CDR1 SGHTA and CDR2 FQGNSA are derived from the germline V gene. Spanning cysteine to phenylalanine, the CDR3 consists of 14 amino acids. Kept here is only the CDR3 DNA, which spans 42 bases and is read in frame from base 1. Stable Graves' hyperthyroidism was defined as no progression to ophthalmopathy during 18 months of follow-up. Hyperthyroidism patients were newly diagnosed, with disease duration under 2 months, and aged 18 to 65 years. Patients with uncontrolled infections, other autoimmune diseases, pregnancy or lactation were excluded. Diagnoses were based on clinical symptoms, serum thyroxine and TRAb, thyroid ultrasound and orbital computed tomography. Ficoll-Paque density gradient centrifugation was used to isolate PBMCs from approximately 10 ml of fresh peripheral blood. Total RNA was extracted with Trizol reagent, and quality was checked on an Agilent 2100 Bioanalyzer.

The sequence derives from a man between 50 and 59 years old with Graves' hyperthyroidism. Sequencing input: blood. The chain is encoded by TRBV7-2 joined to TRBJ1-1; the junction holds 8 bases that match TRBD1. The CDR3 region has the sequence CASSLIQGATEAFF. The DNA sequence follows: TGTGCCAGCAGCCTAATCCAGGGGGCCACTGAAGCTTTCTTT.